These 25 T cell receptor beta chains came from one sample sequenced in a study of shared clonotypes between healthy human individuals. TCRdb keeps only in-frame clones here, not all; method: immunoSEQ multiplex PCR. The profile covers roughly 1,500,000 clones, with 97% to 99% appearing a single time and roughly 0.36% taken by the ten largest. Sequencing was carried out using naive CD4+ T cells sorted from blood. Subset denoted: CD45RA+ positively selected. The source of these receptors is a man under 40 in good health.

Notes on this clone: The same CDR3 arises from other DNA sequences in this sample as well. This rearrangement joins TRBV5-1 to TRBJ2-2; 9 bases align to TRBD1. The germline gives CDR1 SGHRS, CDR2 YFSETQ. V dropped 0 bases and J dropped 8; count of bases not matched to a gene: 2. The CDR3 length is 14 residues. As DNA, the CDR3 is TGCGCCAGCAGCTTGGGGACAGGGGCAGGGGAGCTGTTTTTT. Its protein is CASSLGTGAGELFF.

The rearrangement joins TRBV5-6 to TRBJ1-1; a weak D match, TRBD1 (6 bases). The V end lost 4 bases, the J end lost 0 bases, and 10 bases lay between the germline ends. CDR1 SGHDT and CDR2 YYEEEE come from the germline V gene. This CDR3 is 14 amino acids long. The DNA for the CDR3 is TGTGCCAGCAGCGCGGACAGTTTGAACACTGAAGCTTTCTTT. The encoded protein is CASSADSLNTEAFF.

The chain carries TRBV18 and TRBJ1-2; D unresolved. The CDR3 length is 14 residues. V lost 8 bases and J 3 bases, leaving 16 bases between the germline ends. Germline V gene data show CDR1 as KGHSH and CDR2 as LQKENI. CDR3: CASGHDGKDYGYTF. The CDR3 region has the DNA TGTGCCAGCGGTCATGACGGGAAGGACTATGGCTACACCTTC.

This rearrangement joins TRBV2 to TRBJ2-7; D gene uncertain. The CDR3 spans 12 residues. V lost 4 bases, J lost 6 bases, and 10 bases lay in between. Germline assignment: CDR1 SNHLY and CDR2 FYNNEI. CDR3: CASSGVTSEQYF. The CDR3 DNA reads as TGTGCCAGCAGTGGTGTGACGAGCGAGCAGTACTTC.

This clone was seen only a few times. This chain uses TRBV5-1 with TRBJ2-7; TRBD2 agrees at 7 bases. Germline trimming cut 4 bases from V and 4 bases from J; bases unmatched to any gene: 2. In germline, CDR1 is SGHRS, CDR2 YFSETQ. The CDR3 contains 12 residues. CDR3 coding DNA: TGCGCCAGCAGCGCCGGGGGGTACGAGCAGTACTTC. Amino acids: CASSAGGYEQYF.

This rearrangement joins TRBV2 to TRBJ2-7, with 7 bases identical to TRBD1. Trimming took 3 bases from V and 4 from J; bases not matched to a gene: 9. Germline assignment: CDR1 SNHLY and CDR2 FYNNEI. This CDR3 is 15 amino acids long. The CDR3 nucleotides read TGTGCCAGCAGTGATAGGACGGACAGGCCTTACGAGCAGTACTTC. Its protein product is CASSDRTDRPYEQYF.

The chain uses TRBV7-3 and TRBJ2-4, with D maybe TRBD2 (5 bases). Germline V lookup: CDR1 SGHTA, CDR2 FQGTGA. V lost 4 bases and J lost 1, with 5 bases in between. This CDR3 is built from 13 residues. CDR3 in DNA: TGTGCCAGCAGCTCGGGGGCCAAAAACATTCAGTACTTC. It specifies CASSSGAKNIQYF.

The chain is built from TRBV30 and TRBJ2-7; weak D call: TRBD2 (6 bases). V lost 7 bases and J lost 2, with 18 bases in between. CDR1 is GTSNPN and CDR2 is SVGIG in the germline V gene (reference sequence). This CDR3 comprises 14 residues. In DNA, the CDR3 is TGTGCCTTCCGGACTATCGCGGGAACCTACGAGCAGTACTTC. Residues: CAFRTIAGTYEQYF.

V usage is TRBV15 and J usage is TRBJ2-4; D unclear. Trimming took off 0 bases at V and 0 bases at J, with 9 bases between the two ends. The CDR3 consists of 16 residues. Germline CDR1 and CDR2: LNHNV and YYDKDF (reference sequence). CDR3 amino acids: CATSRDGAIAKNIQYF. The CDR3 DNA reads as TGTGCCACCAGCAGAGATGGTGCTATAGCCAAAAACATTCAGTACTTC.

This sequence joins TRBV10-3 and TRBJ1-2; no clear D gene. Germline V gene data show CDR1 as ENHRY and CDR2 as SYGVKD. V gave up 4 bases and J gave up 8 bases, with 17 bases separating them. This CDR3 has 14 residues. The chain's CDR3 is CAISVLTEGQGYTF. The CDR3, as DNA: TGTGCCATCAGTGTTTTAACGGAAGGTCAGGGCTACACCTTC.

V is TRBV5-1 and J is TRBJ2-1; 10 bases match TRBD2. The CDR3 consists of 17 residues. Germline V gene data show CDR1 as SGHRS and CDR2 as YFSETQ. After removal of 0 bases from V and 3 bases from J, the junction contained 6 bases not matched to a gene. CDR3 sequence reads: CASSLAASGSFYNEQFF. CDR3 DNA sequence: TGCGCCAGCAGCTTGGCCGCTAGCGGGAGTTTCTACAATGAGCAGTTCTTC.

The chain has TRBV19 and TRBJ2-7; the D gene is possibly TRBD2 (6 bases). The germline V gene has CDR1 LNHDA and CDR2 SQIVND (reference sequence). This CDR3 has 14 amino acids. Deletions cut 1 base from V and 4 bases from J, with 11 bases between. The CDR3 coding sequence is TGTGCCAGTAGTATAGCCCGGGGAGGTTACGAGCAGTACTTC. Translating gives CASSIARGGYEQYF.

The chain combines TRBV28 with TRBJ2-1, with 9 bases that match TRBD2. The CDR3 extends over 14 amino acids. The germline V gene has CDR1 MDHEN and CDR2 SYDVKM. With 2 bases clipped from V and 6 bases from J, the junction kept 2 bases outside the gene matches. The CDR3 region has the DNA TGTGCCAGCAGTTTACTAGCGGGGATCAATGAGCAGTTCTTC. Translation gives CASSLLAGINEQFF.

This chain joins TRBV5-1 and TRBJ2-7, with 7 bases fitting TRBD1. Germline V gene data show CDR1 as SGHRS and CDR2 as YFSETQ. The V and J ends lost 4 bases and 2 bases, in that order; junction bases with no gene match: 6. This CDR3 is 14 amino acids long. The CDR3 sequence: CASSPGQLTYEQYF. The DNA for the CDR3 is TGCGCCAGCAGCCCGGGACAGCTTACCTACGAGCAGTACTTC.

This chain uses TRBV23-1 with TRBJ2-5; D is perhaps TRBD2 (5 bases). TRBV23-1 is noted as an ORF with a role that remains uncertain. This CDR3 has 17 amino acids. Trimming stripped 3 bases from V and 1 base from J, with 18 bases between. The CDR3 loop is CASSHAGMRRFQETQYF. The CDR3 DNA is TGCGCCAGCAGTCACGCCGGGATGAGACGGTTCCAAGAGACCCAGTACTTC.

The chain is built from TRBV5-1 and TRBJ2-1; TRBD2 matches at 11 bases. J was trimmed by 0 bases and V by 1 base; bases with no gene match: 9. The CDR3 loop spans 19 amino acids. Germline CDR1 SGHRS, CDR2 YFSETQ. The CDR3 loop reads CASSLLVSSGGSSYNEQFF. The DNA for the CDR3 is TGCGCCAGCAGCTTGTTAGTCTCTAGCGGGGGGAGCTCCTACAATGAGCAGTTCTTC.

This chain connects TRBV5-4 to TRBJ2-1; 8 bases agree with TRBD2. Germline lookup yields CDR1 SGHNT and CDR2 YYREEE (reference sequence). The CDR3 extends over 15 amino acids. Trimming cost V 4 bases and J 6 bases; bases outside gene matches: 9. This CDR3 reads CASSPSGGGGNEQFF. CDR3 sequence (DNA): TGTGCCAGCAGCCCCAGCGGGGGTGGGGGCAATGAGCAGTTCTTC.

The chain recombines TRBV15 with TRBJ2-3; the D gene is possibly TRBD1 (5 bases). V lost 1 base and J 4 bases, leaving 12 bases between the germline ends. This CDR3 is 15 amino acids long. Germline V gives CDR1 LNHNV, CDR2 YYDKDF (reference sequence). The CDR3 sequence is CATSRAPRTSDTQYF. The CDR3 DNA sequence: TGTGCCACCAGCAGAGCCCCCAGGACATCAGATACGCAGTATTTT.

The rearrangement joins TRBV5-1 to TRBJ1-1, with D unresolved. CDR3 length equals 14 residues. The germline V gene has CDR1 SGHRS and CDR2 YFSETQ. Trimming shortened V by 6 bases and J by 0 bases, and 12 bases separated the two germline ends. CDR3 sequence (DNA): TGCGCCAGCACTTCCGGGATGTTGAACACTGAAGCTTTCTTT. Its translation: CASTSGMLNTEAFF.

This sequence joins TRBV6-1 and TRBJ2-3; 9 nucleotides match TRBD2. There are 18 residues in the CDR3. The germline V gene has CDR1 MNHNS and CDR2 SASEGT. V was clipped by 4 bases and J by 8 bases; unmatched bases: 19. DNA for the CDR3: TGTGCCAGCAGTGGACTGGCGAAGGGCGGGAGGGCCTTAGGTACGCAGTATTTT. Its protein product is CASSGLAKGGRALGTQYF.

The chain has TRBV4-2 and TRBJ2-6; perhaps D is TRBD1 or TRBD2 (5 bases each). This CDR3 has 18 amino acids. Looked up from germline, CDR1 is LGHNA and CDR2 is YNFKEQ. V was clipped by 0 bases and J by 0 bases, with 12 bases between them. The CDR3 DNA reads as TGTGCCAGCAGCCAAGATGGGCAGGGAGTCTCTGGGGCCAACGTCCTGACTTTC. Encoded protein: CASSQDGQGVSGANVLTF.

The chain's CDR3 is CASSSQGAPVGEQYF. The CDR3 DNA follows: TGCGCCAGCAGCTCCCAGGGCGCCCCCGTGGGCGAGCAGTACTTC. The chain links TRBV5-1 to TRBJ2-7; D perhaps matches TRBD1 (5 bases). V lost 3 bases, J lost 6 bases, and 19 bases lay in between. Germline V lookup: CDR1 SGHRS, CDR2 YFSETQ. The CDR3 extends over 15 amino acids.

This chain links TRBV5-1 with TRBJ2-1; D gene ambiguous. V dropped 5 bases and J dropped 9 bases, with 15 bases sitting between them. The CDR3 has 13 residues. CDR1 SGHRS and CDR2 YFSETQ come from the germline V gene. CDR3 protein: CASSFGMSGEQFF. The CDR3 nucleotides are TGCGCCAGCAGTTTTGGCATGTCCGGTGAGCAGTTCTTC.

The gene calls are TRBV18 and TRBJ1-2; D perhaps matches TRBD1 (5 bases). The V end was cut by 3 bases, the J end by 0 bases, with 20 bases between. CDR1 and CDR2 from the germline V gene are KGHSH and LQKENI. The CDR3 has 18 amino acids. CDR3 nucleotides: TGTGCCAGCTCACCGTTACTCCAGGGTAGGCTAACTAACTATGGCTACACCTTC. It is translated as CASSPLLQGRLTNYGYTF.

The chain couples TRBV2 to TRBJ2-7; the D gene is possibly TRBD1 (5 bases). The V gene's germline CDR1 is SNHLY and CDR2 FYNNEI. V was cut by 2 bases and J by 2 bases, with 10 bases left in between. The CDR3 runs to 14 residues. The CDR3 is CASSEQGLAYEQYF. In DNA, the CDR3 is TGTGCCAGCAGTGAACAGGGTCTCGCCTACGAGCAGTACTTC. Full variable domain (rest looked up from reference TRBV2 and TRBJ2-7): EPEVTQTPSHQVTQMGQEVILRCVPISNHLYFYWYRQILGQKVEFLVSFYNNEISEKSEIFDDQFSVERPDGSNFTLKIRSTKLEDSAMYFCASSEQGLAYEQYFGPGTRLTVT.